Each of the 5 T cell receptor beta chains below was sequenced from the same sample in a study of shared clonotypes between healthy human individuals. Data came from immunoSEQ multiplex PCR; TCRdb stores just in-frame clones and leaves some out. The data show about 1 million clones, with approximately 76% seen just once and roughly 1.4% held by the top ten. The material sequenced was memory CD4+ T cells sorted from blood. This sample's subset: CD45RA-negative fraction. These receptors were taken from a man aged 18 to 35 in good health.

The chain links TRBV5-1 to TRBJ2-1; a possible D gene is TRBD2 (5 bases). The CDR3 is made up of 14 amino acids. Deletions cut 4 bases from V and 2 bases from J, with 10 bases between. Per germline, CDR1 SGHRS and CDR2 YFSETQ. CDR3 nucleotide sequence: TGCGCCAGCAGCGTGGACTCGACCTACAATGAGCAGTTCTTC. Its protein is CASSVDSTYNEQFF.

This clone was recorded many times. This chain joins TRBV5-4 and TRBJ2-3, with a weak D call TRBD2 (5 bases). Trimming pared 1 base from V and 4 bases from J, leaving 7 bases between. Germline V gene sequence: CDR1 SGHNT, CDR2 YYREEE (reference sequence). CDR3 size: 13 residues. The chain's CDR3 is CASSLPAADTQYF. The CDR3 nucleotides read TGTGCCAGCAGCTTGCCAGCGGCAGATACGCAGTATTTT.

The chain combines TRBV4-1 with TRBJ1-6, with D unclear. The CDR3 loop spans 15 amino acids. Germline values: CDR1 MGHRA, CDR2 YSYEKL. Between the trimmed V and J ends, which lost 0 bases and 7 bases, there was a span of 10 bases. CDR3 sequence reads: CASSQEAERNSPLHF. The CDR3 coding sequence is TGCGCCAGCAGCCAAGAAGCGGAGAGAAATTCACCCCTCCACTTT.

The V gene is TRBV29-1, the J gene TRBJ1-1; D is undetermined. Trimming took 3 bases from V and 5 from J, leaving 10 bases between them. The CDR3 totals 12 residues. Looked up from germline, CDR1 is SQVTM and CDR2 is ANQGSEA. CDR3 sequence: CSVDPATTEAFF. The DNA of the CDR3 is TGCAGCGTTGACCCCGCGACGACTGAAGCTTTCTTT. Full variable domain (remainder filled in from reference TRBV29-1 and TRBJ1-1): SAVISQKPSRDICQRGTSLTIQCQVDSQVTMMFWYRQQPGQSLTLIATANQGSEATYESGFVIDKFPISRPNLTFSTLTVSNMSPEDSSIYLCSVDPATTEAFFGQGTRLTVV.

CDR3 sequence: CASSYRTSGQETQYF. The CDR3 nucleotides are TGTGCCAGCAGCTACCGGACTAGCGGTCAAGAGACCCAGTACTTC. The chain combines TRBV5-6 with TRBJ2-5; 10 bases are shared with TRBD2. The V and J ends lost 3 bases and 2 bases, in that order; junction bases with no gene match: 4. CDR3 length: 15 amino acids. CDR1 SGHDT and CDR2 YYEEEE come from the germline V gene.